This TCR beta chain derives from a study of T-cell memory formation after mild COVID-19. TCRdb used MiXCR to reprocess the 5' RACE reads, holding one entry per CDR3 protein. In the table there are about 340,000 distinct CDR3 sequences, roughly 21% of which are singletons. This clonotype was seen at least ten times. As yet, its antigen is unknown. Study-wide points: Some responding clones appeared in pre-infection memory, suggesting cross-reactive memory joined. CD4/CD8 balance held among clones contracting day 15 to 85, and later expanders leaned CD4+.

V gave up 0 bases and J gave up 2 bases, with 12 bases separating them. The V gene's germline CDR1 is SGHRS and CDR2 YFSETQ. The CDR3 length is 15 residues. Material for sequencing was PBMCs or a T cell subset sorted from them (not recorded which). The receptor was isolated from an adult woman who had mild COVID-19 (a few samples of this study predate the infection). Cell type and time point are not known. The J gene is TRBJ2-7, the V gene TRBV5-1, with D perhaps matching TRBD1 (5 bases). CDR3 residues: CASSLAGDRPYEQYF. The CDR3 DNA reads as TGCGCCAGCAGCTTGGCCGGAGACAGACCCTACGAGCAGTACTTC.